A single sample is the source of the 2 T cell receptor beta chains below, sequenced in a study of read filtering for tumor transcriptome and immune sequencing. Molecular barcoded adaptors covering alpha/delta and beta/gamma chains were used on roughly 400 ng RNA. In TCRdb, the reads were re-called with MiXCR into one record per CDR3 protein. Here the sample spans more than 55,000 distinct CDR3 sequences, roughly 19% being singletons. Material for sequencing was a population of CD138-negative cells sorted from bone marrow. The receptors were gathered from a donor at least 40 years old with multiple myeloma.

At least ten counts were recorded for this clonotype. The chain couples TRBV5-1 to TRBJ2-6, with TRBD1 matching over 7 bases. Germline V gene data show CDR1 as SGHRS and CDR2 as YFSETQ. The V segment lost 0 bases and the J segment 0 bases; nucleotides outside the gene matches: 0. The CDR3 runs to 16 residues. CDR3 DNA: TGCGCCAGCAGCTTGGAGGGGGCCTCTGGGGCCAACGTCCTGACTTTC. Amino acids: CASSLEGASGANVLTF.

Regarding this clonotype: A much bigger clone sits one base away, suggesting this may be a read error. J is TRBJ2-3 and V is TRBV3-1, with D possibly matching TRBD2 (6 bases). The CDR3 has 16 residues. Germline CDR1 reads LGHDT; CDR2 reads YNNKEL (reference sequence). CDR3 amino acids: CDSSHQDGTSTDTQYF. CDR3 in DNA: TGTGACAGCAGCCACCAGGATGGGACTAGCACAGATACGCAGTATTTT.